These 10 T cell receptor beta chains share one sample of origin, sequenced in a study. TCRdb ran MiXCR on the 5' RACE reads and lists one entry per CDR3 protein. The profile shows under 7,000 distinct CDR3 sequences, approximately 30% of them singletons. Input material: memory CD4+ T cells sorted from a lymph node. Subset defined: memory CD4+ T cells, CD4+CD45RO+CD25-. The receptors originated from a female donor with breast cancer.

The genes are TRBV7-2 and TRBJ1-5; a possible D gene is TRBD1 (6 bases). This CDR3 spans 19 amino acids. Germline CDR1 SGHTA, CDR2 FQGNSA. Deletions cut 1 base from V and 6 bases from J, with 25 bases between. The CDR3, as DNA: TGTGCCAGCAGCTTAGTCGCTCCCGGGCGGGGGGCATCGCCTCAGCCCCAGCATTTT. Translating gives CASSLVAPGRGASPQPQHF.

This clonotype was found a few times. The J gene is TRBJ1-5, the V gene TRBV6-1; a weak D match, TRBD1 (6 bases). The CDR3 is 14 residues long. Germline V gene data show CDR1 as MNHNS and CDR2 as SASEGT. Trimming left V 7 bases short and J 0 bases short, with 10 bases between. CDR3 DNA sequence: TGTGCCAGCAACAGGGAAAATAGCAATCAGCCCCAGCATTTT. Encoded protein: CASNRENSNQPQHF.

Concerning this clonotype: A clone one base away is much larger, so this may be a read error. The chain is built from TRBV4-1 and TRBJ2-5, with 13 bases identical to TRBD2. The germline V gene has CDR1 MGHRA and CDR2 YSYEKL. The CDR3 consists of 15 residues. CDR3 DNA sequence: TGCGCCGGCAGCCAACTAGCGGGGGGGAGGGAGACCCAGTACTTC. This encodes CAGSQLAGGRETQYF.

This CDR3 reads CASSPTAGVADTQYF. CDR3 DNA: TGTGCCAGCAGCCCCACGGCGGGAGTTGCAGATACGCAGTATTTT. This chain connects TRBV11-2 to TRBJ2-3, with 7 bases lining up with TRBD2. Looked up from germline, CDR1 is SGHAT and CDR2 is FQNNGV. The CDR3 sequence is 15 residues long. J gave up 4 bases and V 5 bases, and 9 bases lay outside the gene matches.

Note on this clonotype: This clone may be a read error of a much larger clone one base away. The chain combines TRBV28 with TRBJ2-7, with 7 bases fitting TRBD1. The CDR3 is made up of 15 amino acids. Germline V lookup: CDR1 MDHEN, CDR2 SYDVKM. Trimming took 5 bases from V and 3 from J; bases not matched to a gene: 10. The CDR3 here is CASSAPTGTSYEQYF. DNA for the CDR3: TGTGCCAGCAGTGCCCCGACAGGGACCAGCTACGAGCAGTACTTC. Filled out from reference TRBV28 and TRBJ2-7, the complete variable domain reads DVKVTQSSRYLVKRTGEKVFLECVQDMDHENMFWYRQDPGLGLRLIYFSYDVKMKEKGDIPEGYSVSREKKERFSLILESASTNQTSMYLCASSAPTGTSYEQYFGPGTRLTVT.

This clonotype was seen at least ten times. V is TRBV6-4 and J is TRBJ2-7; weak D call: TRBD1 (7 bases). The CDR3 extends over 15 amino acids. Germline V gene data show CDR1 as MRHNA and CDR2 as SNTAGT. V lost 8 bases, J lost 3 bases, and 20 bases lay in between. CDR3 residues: CASPKRAGGNYEQYF. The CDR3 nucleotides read TGTGCCAGCCCCAAGAGGGCAGGGGGGAACTACGAGCAGTACTTC.

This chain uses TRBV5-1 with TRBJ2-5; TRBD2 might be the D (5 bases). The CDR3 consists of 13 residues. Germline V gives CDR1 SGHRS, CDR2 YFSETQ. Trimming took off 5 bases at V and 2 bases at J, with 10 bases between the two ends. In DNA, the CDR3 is TGCGCCAGCAGACAACGGGGACAAGAGACCCAGTACTTC. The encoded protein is CASRQRGQETQYF.

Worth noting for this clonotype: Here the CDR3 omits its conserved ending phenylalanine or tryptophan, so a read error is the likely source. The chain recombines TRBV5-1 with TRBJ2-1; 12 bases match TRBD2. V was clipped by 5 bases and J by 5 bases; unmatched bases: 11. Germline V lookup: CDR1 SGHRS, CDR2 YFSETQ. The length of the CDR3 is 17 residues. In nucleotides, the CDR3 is TGCGCCAGCAGACAACTAGCGGGGGGAACCTATGACAATGAGCAGTTCTCC. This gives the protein CASRQLAGGTYDNEQFS.

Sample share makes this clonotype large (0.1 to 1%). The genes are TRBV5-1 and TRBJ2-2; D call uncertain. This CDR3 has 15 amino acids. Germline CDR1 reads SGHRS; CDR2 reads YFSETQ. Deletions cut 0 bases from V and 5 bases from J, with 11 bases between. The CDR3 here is CASSLAALGTGELFF. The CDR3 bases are TGCGCCAGCAGCTTGGCGGCACTTGGGACCGGGGAGCTGTTTTTT.

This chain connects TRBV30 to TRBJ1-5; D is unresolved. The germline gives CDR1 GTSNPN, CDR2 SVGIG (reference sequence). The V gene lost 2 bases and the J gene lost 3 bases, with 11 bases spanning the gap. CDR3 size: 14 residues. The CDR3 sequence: CAWSIQGLNQPQHF. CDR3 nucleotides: TGTGCCTGGAGTATCCAAGGTCTCAATCAGCCCCAGCATTTT. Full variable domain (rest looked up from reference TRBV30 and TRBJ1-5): SQTIHQWPATLVQPVGSPLSLECTVEGTSNPNLYWYRQAAGRGLQLLFYSVGIGQISSEVPQNLSASRPQDRQFILSSKKLLLSDSGFYLCAWSIQGLNQPQHFGDGTRLSIL.